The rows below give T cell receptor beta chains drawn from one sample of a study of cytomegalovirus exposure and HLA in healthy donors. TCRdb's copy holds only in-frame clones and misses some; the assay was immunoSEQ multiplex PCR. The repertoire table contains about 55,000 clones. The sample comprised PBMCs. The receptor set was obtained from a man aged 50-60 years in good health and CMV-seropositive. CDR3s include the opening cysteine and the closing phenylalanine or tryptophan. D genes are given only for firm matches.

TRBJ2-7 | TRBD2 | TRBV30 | CAWRAPGRRGIGQQYF | TGTGCCTGGAGAGCCCCCGGCCGGCGGGGGATAGGGCAGCAGTACTTC
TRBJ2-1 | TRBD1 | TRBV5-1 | CASSGGQVSSYNEQFF | TGCGCCAGCAGCGGTGGACAGGTGAGCTCCTACAATGAGCAGTTCTTC
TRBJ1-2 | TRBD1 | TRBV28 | CASSSQQGTYGYTF | TGTGCCAGCAGTAGCCAACAGGGGACCTATGGCTACACCTTC
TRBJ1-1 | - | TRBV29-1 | CSVAGGGGTEAFF | TGCAGCGTTGCCGGGGGGGGTGGCACTGAAGCTTTCTTT
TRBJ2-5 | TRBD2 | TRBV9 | CASSVGVAGGKGETQYF | TGTGCCAGCAGCGTAGGGGTAGCGGGAGGAAAAGGAGAGACCCAGTACTTC
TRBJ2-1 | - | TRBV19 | CASRQGQSSDNEQFF | TGTGCCAGTAGACAAGGACAGAGCTCCGACAATGAGCAGTTCTTC
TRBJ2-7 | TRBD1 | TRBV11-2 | CASSLGGGTGATYEQYF | TGTGCCAGCAGCTTAGGGGGGGGGACAGGGGCCACCTACGAGCAGTACTTC
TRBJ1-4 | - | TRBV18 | CASSPGESDEKLFF | TGTGCCAGCTCACCAGGGGAGAGTGATGAAAAACTGTTTTTT
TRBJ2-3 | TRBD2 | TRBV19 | CASSDRASGRWDTQYF | TGTGCCAGTAGCGATCGGGCTAGCGGGAGATGGGATACGCAGTATTTT
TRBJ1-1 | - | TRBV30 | CAWSWDMAYTEAFF | TGTGCCTGGTCATGGGACATGGCTTACACTGAAGCTTTCTTT
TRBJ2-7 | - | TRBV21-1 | CASRSRDYYYEQYF | TGTGCCAGCAGATCCCGGGACTACTACTACGAGCAGTACTTC
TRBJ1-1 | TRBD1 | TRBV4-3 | CASSRGQGVTEAFF | TGCGCCAGCAGCCGAGGACAGGGTGTCACTGAAGCTTTCTTT
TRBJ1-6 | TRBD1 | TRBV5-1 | CASSLGGQGGSPLHF | TGCGCCAGCAGCTTAGGAGGACAGGGAGGTTCACCCCTCCACTTT
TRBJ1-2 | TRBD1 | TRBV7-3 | CASSQGDRGYGYTF | TGTGCCAGCAGTCAAGGGGACAGGGGCTATGGCTACACCTTC
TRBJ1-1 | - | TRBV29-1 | CSVGRGFTEAFF | TGCAGCGTGGGTCGGGGGTTCACTGAAGCTTTCTTT
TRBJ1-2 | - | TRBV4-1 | CASSQDHAGVYGYTF | TGCGCCAGCAGCCAAGATCATGCAGGCGTCTATGGCTACACCTTC
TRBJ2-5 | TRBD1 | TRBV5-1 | CASSGAGTGGARETQYF | TGCGCCAGCAGCGGCGCCGGGACAGGGGGCGCGAGAGAGACCCAGTACTTC
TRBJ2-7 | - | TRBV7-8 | CASSTEGHGTAEQYF | TGTGCCAGCAGCACCGAGGGACACGGGACGGCCGAGCAGTACTTC
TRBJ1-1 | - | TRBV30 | CAWSVLGAEAFF | TGTGCCTGGAGTGTCCTTGGGGCAGAGGCTTTCTTT
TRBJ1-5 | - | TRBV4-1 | CASSQEGKESNQPQHF | TGCGCCAGCAGCCAAGAAGGCAAGGAGAGCAATCAGCCCCAGCATTTT
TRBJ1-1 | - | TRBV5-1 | CASSLGGGNTEAFF | TGCGCCAGCAGCTTGGGTGGAGGCAACACTGAAGCTTTCTTT
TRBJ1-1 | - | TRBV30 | CAWTQREAFF | TGTGCCTGGACGCAGCGAGAAGCTTTCTTT
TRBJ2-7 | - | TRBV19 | CASSLEGRGSYEQYF | TGTGCCAGTAGCCTAGAGGGCAGAGGGTCCTACGAGCAGTACTTC
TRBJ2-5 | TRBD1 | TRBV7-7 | CASSLGDRDGETQYF | TGTGCTAGCAGCTTAGGCGACAGGGACGGGGAGACCCAGTACTTC
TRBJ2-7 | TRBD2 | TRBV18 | CASSRLAGEDEQYF | TGTGCCAGCTCACGACTAGCGGGAGAAGACGAGCAGTACTTC
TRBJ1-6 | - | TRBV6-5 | CASSGEREVSPLHF | TGTGCCAGCAGCGGGGAAAGGGAGGTGTCACCCCTCCACTTT
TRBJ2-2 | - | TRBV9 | CASSLRGVGQAPGELFF | TGTGCCAGCAGCTTAAGGGGTGTAGGGCAAGCCCCCGGGGAGCTGTTTTTT
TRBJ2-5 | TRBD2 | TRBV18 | CASSTGTRETQYF | TGTGCCAGCTCAACCGGGACTAGAGAGACCCAGTACTTC
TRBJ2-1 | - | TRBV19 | CASSTGIAVYNEQFF | TGTGCCAGTAGTACGGGAATCGCGGTATACAATGAGCAGTTCTTC